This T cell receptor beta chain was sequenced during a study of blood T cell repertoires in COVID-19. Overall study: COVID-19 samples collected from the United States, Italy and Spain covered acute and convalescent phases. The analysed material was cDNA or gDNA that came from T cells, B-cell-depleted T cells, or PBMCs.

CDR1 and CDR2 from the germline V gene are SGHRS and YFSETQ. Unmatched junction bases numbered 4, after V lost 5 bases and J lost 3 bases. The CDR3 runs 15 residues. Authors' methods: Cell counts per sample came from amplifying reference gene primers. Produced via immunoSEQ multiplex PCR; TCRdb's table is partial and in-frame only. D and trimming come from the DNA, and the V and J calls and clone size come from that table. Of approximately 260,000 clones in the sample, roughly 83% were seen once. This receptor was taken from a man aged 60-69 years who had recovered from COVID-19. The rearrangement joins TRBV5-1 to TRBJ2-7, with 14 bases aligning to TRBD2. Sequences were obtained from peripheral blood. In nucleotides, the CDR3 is TGCGCCAGCAGGGGGGGACTAGCGGGAGACTACGAGCAGTACTTC. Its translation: CASRGGLAGDYEQYF.